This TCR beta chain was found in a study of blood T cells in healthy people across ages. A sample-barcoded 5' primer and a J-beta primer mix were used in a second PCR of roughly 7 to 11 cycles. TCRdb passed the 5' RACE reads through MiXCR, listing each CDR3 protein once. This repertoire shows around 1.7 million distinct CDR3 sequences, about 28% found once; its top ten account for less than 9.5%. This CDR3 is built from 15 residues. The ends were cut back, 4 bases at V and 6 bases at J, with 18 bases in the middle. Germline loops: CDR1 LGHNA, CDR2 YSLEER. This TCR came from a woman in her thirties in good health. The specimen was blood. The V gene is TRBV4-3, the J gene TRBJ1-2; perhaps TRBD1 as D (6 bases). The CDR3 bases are TGCGCCAGCAGCCCCCAGACAGGAAGTATCAATGGCTACACCTTC. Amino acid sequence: CASSPQTGSINGYTF.